This T cell receptor beta chain was retrieved from a study of cytomegalovirus exposure and HLA in healthy donors. Whole-study findings and limits: It was reported in a later analysis that an Asian-associated ancestry cluster showed fewer N-insertions than the 666-donor mean. TCR beta V segments were, for the most part, productive about 87% or about 30% of the time in an earlier analysis.

A remark on this clone: Its specificity is unknown.

PCR primers comprised 60 Vbeta and 13 Jbeta primers. TCRdb keeps only in-frame clones here, not all; method: immunoSEQ multiplex PCR. Of approximately 190,000 clones in the sample, 80% to 85% are singletons; the top ten hold around 1.7%. The receptor's source is a woman aged 18-29 years in good health and CMV-seronegative. The specimen was PBMCs.

Here the CDR3 DNA reads TGTGCCAGTAGGGTGGGAGTTGGATACGAGCAGTACTTC. Amino acid sequence: CASRVGVGYEQYF. The chain recombines TRBV27 with TRBJ2-7; D is possibly TRBD2 (5 bases). The germline V gene has CDR1 MNHEY and CDR2 SMNVEV (reference sequence). CDR3 length: 13 residues. The germline V and J ends were trimmed by 9 bases and 4 bases, with 16 bases remaining between them.